This T cell receptor (beta chain) came from a study of blood T cell repertoires in COVID-19. Background on the study: Samples representing acute and convalescent COVID-19 were sourced from the United States, Italy and Spain.

Profiling relied on immunoSEQ multiplex PCR, and the TCRdb table lists in-frame clones only, not all of them. The sample consists of roughly 100,000 clones, roughly 85% of them appearing once. The V gene's germline CDR1 is SNHLY and CDR2 FYNNEI. The J segment lost 10 bases and the V segment lost 6 bases, leaving 8 bases of the junction unmatched. The CDR3 sequence is 15 residues long. This chain uses TRBV2 with TRBJ2-3, with TRBD2 matching 15 bases. Sequencing was done on a sample of peripheral blood. The sequence was collected from a woman over 75 with acute or convalescent COVID-19. CDR3 coding DNA: TGTGCCAGCAGGGAGGGACTAGCGGGGGGTCGGGCGCAGTATTTT. Its protein is CASREGLAGGRAQYF. The full variable domain, completed using reference TRBV2 and TRBJ2-3, is EPEVTQTPSHQVTQMGQEVILRCVPISNHLYFYWYRQILGQKVEFLVSFYNNEISEKSEIFDDQFSVERPDGSNFTLKIRSTKLEDSAMYFCASREGLAGGRAQYFGPGTRLTVL.